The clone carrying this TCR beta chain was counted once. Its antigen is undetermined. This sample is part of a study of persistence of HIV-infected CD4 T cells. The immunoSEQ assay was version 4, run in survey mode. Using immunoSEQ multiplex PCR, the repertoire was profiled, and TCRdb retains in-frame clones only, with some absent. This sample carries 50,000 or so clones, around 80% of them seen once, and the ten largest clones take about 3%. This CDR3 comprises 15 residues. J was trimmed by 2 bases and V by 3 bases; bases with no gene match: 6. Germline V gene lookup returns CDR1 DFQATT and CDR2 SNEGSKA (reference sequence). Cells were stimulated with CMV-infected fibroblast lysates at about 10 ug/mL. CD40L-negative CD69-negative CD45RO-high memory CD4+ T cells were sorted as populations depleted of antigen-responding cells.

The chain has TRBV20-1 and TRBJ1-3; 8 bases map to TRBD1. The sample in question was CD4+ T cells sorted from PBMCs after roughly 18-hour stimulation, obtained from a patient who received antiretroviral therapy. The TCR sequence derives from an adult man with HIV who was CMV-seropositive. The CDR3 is CSASAWTGPGNTIYF. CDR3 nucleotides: TGCAGTGCTAGTGCTTGGACAGGGCCTGGAAACACCATATATTTT.